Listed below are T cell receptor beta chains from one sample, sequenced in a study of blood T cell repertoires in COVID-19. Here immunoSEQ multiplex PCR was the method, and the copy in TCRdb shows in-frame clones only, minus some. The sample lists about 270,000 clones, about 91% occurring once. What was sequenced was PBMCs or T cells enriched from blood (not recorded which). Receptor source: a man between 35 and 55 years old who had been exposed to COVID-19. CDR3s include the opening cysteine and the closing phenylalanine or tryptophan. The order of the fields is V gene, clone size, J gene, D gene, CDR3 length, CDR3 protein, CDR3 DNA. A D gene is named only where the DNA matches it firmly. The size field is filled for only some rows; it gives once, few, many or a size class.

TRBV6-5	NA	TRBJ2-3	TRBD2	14	CASSYLGGSDTQYF	TGTGCCAGCAGTTACCTGGGGGGGTCAGATACGCAGTATTTT
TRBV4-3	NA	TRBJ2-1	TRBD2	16	CASSRKTSATYNEQFF	TGCGCCAGCAGCCGCAAGACTAGCGCTACCTACAATGAGCAGTTCTTC
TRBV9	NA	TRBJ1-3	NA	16	CASSVKLQGPGNTIYF	TGTGCCAGCAGCGTTAAATTACAGGGTCCTGGAAACACCATATATTTT
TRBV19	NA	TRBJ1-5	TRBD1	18	CASSIRGTAVRRNQPQHF	TGTGCCAGTAGTATACGAGGGACAGCCGTACGTAGGAATCAGCCCCAGCATTTT
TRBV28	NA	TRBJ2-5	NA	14	CASGTGTLQETQYF	TGTGCCAGCGGAACCGGGACTTTACAAGAGACCCAGTACTTC
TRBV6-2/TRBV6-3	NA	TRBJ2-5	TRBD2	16	CASSRGLAGVFETQYF	TGTGCCAGCAGCCGAGGACTAGCGGGAGTCTTTGAGACCCAGTACTTC
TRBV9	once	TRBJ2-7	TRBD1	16	CASSVGLGQTSYEQYF	TGTGCCAGCAGCGTAGGGTTGGGACAGACGTCCTACGAGCAGTACTTC
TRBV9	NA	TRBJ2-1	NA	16	CASSVDPAGYYNEQFF	TGTGCCAGCAGCGTAGATCCAGCGGGTTATTACAATGAGCAGTTCTTC
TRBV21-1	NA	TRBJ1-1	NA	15	CASSTHFRDSRKAFF	TGTGCCAGCAGCACTCACTTCCGGGACTCACGGAAGGCTTTCTTT
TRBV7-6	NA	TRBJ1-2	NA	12	CASSAPPDGYTF	TGTGCCAGCAGCGCCCCCCCGGATGGCTACACCTTC
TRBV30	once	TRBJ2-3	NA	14	CAWNNRDFPLARYF	TGTGCCTGGAACAACCGGGACTTCCCTCTTGCGCGGTATTTT
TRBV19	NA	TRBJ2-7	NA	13	CASSSGGVGEQYF	TGTGCCAGTAGTTCTGGAGGGGTGGGCGAGCAGTACTTC
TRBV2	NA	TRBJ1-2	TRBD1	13	CASSGQGNYGYTF	TGTGCCAGCTCGGGACAGGGGAACTATGGCTACACCTTC
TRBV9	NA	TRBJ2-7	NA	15	CASSVAPGAGYEQYF	TGTGCCAGCAGCGTAGCTCCCGGGGCGGGGTACGAGCAGTACTTC
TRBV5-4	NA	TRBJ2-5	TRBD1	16	CASSLGAGQGLETQYF	TGTGCCAGCAGCTTGGGGGCGGGACAGGGCCTAGAGACCCAGTACTTC
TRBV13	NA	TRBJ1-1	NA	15	CASSLAQGSNTEAFF	TGTGCCAGCAGCTTAGCCCAGGGATCGAACACTGAAGCTTTCTTT
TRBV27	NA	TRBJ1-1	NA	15	CASSLKGPWNTEAFF	TGTGCCAGCAGTTTGAAGGGGCCGTGGAACACTGAAGCTTTCTTT
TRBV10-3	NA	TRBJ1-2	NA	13	CAIRTEANYGYTF	TGTGCCATACGGACAGAAGCTAACTATGGCTACACCTTC
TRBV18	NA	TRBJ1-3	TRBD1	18	CASSPYYYGQGAINTIYF	TGTGCCAGCTCACCGTACTACTACGGACAGGGGGCCATAAACACCATATATTTT
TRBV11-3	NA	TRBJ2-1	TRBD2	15	CASSSTAGTSDEQFF	TGTGCCAGCAGCTCGACCGCCGGGACTAGCGATGAGCAGTTCTTC